A selection of T cell receptor beta chains follows, all from one sample in a study of blood T cell repertoires in COVID-19. TCRdb's table, derived via immunoSEQ multiplex PCR, lists solely in-frame clones and lacks some. The top ten hold less than 9.5% of the sample, which has 120,000 to 150,000 clones, 80% to 85% seen once. The sequencing sample was made of peripheral blood. These receptors all come from a human donor in a cohort sampled during active COVID-19. Each CDR3 is given with its conserved first and last residue. The D gene is left open where the match is weak. Expanded clones get a size class; other rows say once, few or many, or leave the size out.

v_gene: TRBV5-1; abundance: NA; d_gene: NA; j_gene: TRBJ2-5; CDR3aa: CASSLVGQEETQYF; CDR3nt: TGCGCCAGCAGCTTGGTTGGACAAGAAGAGACCCAGTACTTC
v_gene: TRBV6-5; abundance: NA; d_gene: TRBD1; j_gene: TRBJ1-6; CDR3aa: CASSRQGDNSPLHF; CDR3nt: TGTGCCAGCAGCAGACAGGGGGATAATTCACCCCTCCACTTT
v_gene: TRBV25-1; abundance: NA; d_gene: TRBD1; j_gene: TRBJ1-2; CDR3aa: CASSDPTRGQGTYGYTF; CDR3nt: TGTGCCAGCAGTGATCCCACACGGGGACAGGGCACTTATGGCTACACCTTC
v_gene: TRBV5-5; abundance: NA; d_gene: NA; j_gene: TRBJ2-5; CDR3aa: CASSLGAQGFKGTQYF; CDR3nt: TGTGCCAGCAGCTTGGGTGCCCAGGGCTTTAAAGGGACCCAGTACTTC
v_gene: TRBV29-1; abundance: NA; d_gene: NA; j_gene: TRBJ2-2; CDR3aa: CSHDGAGDTGELFF; CDR3nt: TGCAGTCACGACGGGGCAGGGGACACCGGGGAGCTGTTTTTT
v_gene: TRBV5-1; abundance: NA; d_gene: NA; j_gene: TRBJ2-1; CDR3aa: CASSLIVDNEQFF; CDR3nt: TGCGCCAGCAGCTTGATAGTAGACAATGAGCAGTTCTTC
v_gene: TRBV3-1/TRBV3-2; abundance: NA; d_gene: TRBD1; j_gene: TRBJ2-5; CDR3aa: CASSSEQGAGETQYF; CDR3nt: TGTGCCAGCAGCTCCGAACAGGGGGCTGGGGAGACCCAGTACTTC
v_gene: TRBV5-1; abundance: NA; d_gene: TRBD1; j_gene: TRBJ1-1; CDR3aa: CASSFGQGSIGNTEAFF; CDR3nt: TGCGCCAGCAGCTTTGGACAGGGCAGTATAGGGAACACTGAAGCTTTCTTT
v_gene: TRBV3-1/TRBV3-2; abundance: NA; d_gene: NA; j_gene: TRBJ2-6; CDR3aa: CASSQVYSGANVLTF; CDR3nt: TGTGCCAGCAGCCAAGTCTACTCTGGGGCCAACGTCCTGACTTTC
v_gene: TRBV11-3; abundance: NA; d_gene: NA; j_gene: TRBJ1-2; CDR3aa: CASSLGPNYGYTF; CDR3nt: TGTGCCAGCAGCTTAGGTCCAAACTATGGCTACACCTTC
v_gene: TRBV7-9; abundance: NA; d_gene: TRBD1; j_gene: TRBJ2-2; CDR3aa: CASSLGTGTGGELFF; CDR3nt: TGTGCCAGCAGCTTAGGGACAGGGACCGGCGGGGAGCTGTTTTTT
v_gene: TRBV20-1; abundance: once; d_gene: NA; j_gene: TRBJ2-5; CDR3aa: CSASGPGHETQYF; CDR3nt: TGCAGTGCTAGTGGGCCGGGACACGAGACCCAGTACTTC
v_gene: TRBV7-9; abundance: once; d_gene: TRBD1; j_gene: TRBJ2-1; CDR3aa: CASSLDRGRDEQFF; CDR3nt: TGTGCCAGCAGCTTGGACAGGGGGCGGGATGAGCAGTTCTTC
v_gene: TRBV28; abundance: NA; d_gene: NA; j_gene: TRBJ2-6; CDR3aa: CASSLGGPGANVLTF; CDR3nt: TGTGCCAGCAGTTTGGGGGGACCTGGGGCCAACGTCCTGACTTTC
v_gene: TRBV4-1; abundance: NA; d_gene: TRBD1; j_gene: TRBJ1-2; CDR3aa: CASSHGRAGGLSRGGYTF; CDR3nt: TGCGCCAGCAGCCACGGACGGGCAGGGGGTCTTTCCCGTGGGGGCTACACCTTC
v_gene: TRBV10-3; abundance: NA; d_gene: NA; j_gene: TRBJ2-3; CDR3aa: CAISRGADTDTQYF; CDR3nt: TGTGCCATCAGCCGAGGAGCGGACACAGATACGCAGTATTTT
v_gene: TRBV19; abundance: NA; d_gene: NA; j_gene: TRBJ2-5; CDR3aa: CASSRARTEVETQYF; CDR3nt: TGTGCCAGTAGTAGGGCTCGAACGGAGGTGGAGACCCAGTACTTC
v_gene: TRBV5-1; abundance: NA; d_gene: NA; j_gene: TRBJ1-5; CDR3aa: CASSLGDANQPQHF; CDR3nt: TGCGCCAGCAGCCTGGGCGATGCCAATCAGCCCCAGCATTTT
v_gene: TRBV4-1; abundance: NA; d_gene: NA; j_gene: TRBJ2-7; CDR3aa: CASSQGKGGASYEQYF; CDR3nt: TGCGCCAGCAGCCAAGGAAAGGGGGGGGCGTCCTACGAGCAGTACTTC
v_gene: TRBV3-1/TRBV3-2; abundance: NA; d_gene: NA; j_gene: TRBJ1-1; CDR3aa: CASSQLLGGAAGEAFF; CDR3nt: TGTGCCAGCAGCCAATTACTTGGGGGGGCTGCGGGAGAAGCTTTCTTT
v_gene: TRBV9; abundance: NA; d_gene: TRBD2; j_gene: TRBJ2-5; CDR3aa: CASSARSGGTQETQYF; CDR3nt: TGTGCCAGCAGCGCCCGAAGCGGGGGGACCCAAGAGACCCAGTACTTC
v_gene: TRBV2; abundance: NA; d_gene: NA; j_gene: TRBJ2-7; CDR3aa: CASRKGSGGREQYF; CDR3nt: TGTGCCAGCAGAAAGGGTAGCGGAGGGCGCGAGCAGTACTTC
v_gene: TRBV6-5; abundance: NA; d_gene: TRBD1; j_gene: TRBJ2-7; CDR3aa: CASTDRNYEQYF; CDR3nt: TGTGCCAGTACGGACAGGAATTACGAGCAGTACTTC
v_gene: TRBV5-6; abundance: NA; d_gene: TRBD2; j_gene: TRBJ2-1; CDR3aa: CASSSGGRVEQFF; CDR3nt: TGTGCCAGCAGCTCGGGGGGGCGGGTCGAGCAGTTCTTC
v_gene: TRBV7-8; abundance: NA; d_gene: NA; j_gene: TRBJ2-5; CDR3aa: CASSPLAADIPLRETQYF; CDR3nt: TGTGCCAGCAGCCCTCTGGCCGCCGACATACCGCTTCGGGAGACCCAGTACTTC
v_gene: TRBV12-3/TRBV12-4; abundance: NA; d_gene: TRBD1; j_gene: TRBJ2-5; CDR3aa: CASSQGVEETQYF; CDR3nt: TGTGCCAGCAGCCAGGGGGTTGAGGAGACCCAGTACTTC
v_gene: TRBV7-2; abundance: NA; d_gene: TRBD1; j_gene: TRBJ1-5; CDR3aa: CASSFSGRGTRNQPQHF; CDR3nt: TGTGCCAGCAGCTTTTCCGGCAGGGGGACGCGCAATCAGCCCCAGCATTTT
v_gene: TRBV3-1/TRBV3-2; abundance: NA; d_gene: NA; j_gene: TRBJ1-2; CDR3aa: CASSQVEGNYGYTF; CDR3nt: TGTGCCAGCAGCCAAGTGGAGGGGAACTATGGCTACACCTTC
v_gene: TRBV9; abundance: NA; d_gene: TRBD2; j_gene: TRBJ2-1; CDR3aa: CASSVGLSGSYNEQFF; CDR3nt: TGTGCCAGCAGCGTAGGTCTTAGCGGGAGCTACAATGAGCAGTTCTTC
v_gene: TRBV28; abundance: few; d_gene: NA; j_gene: TRBJ1-2; CDR3aa: CASKIQGTGYTF; CDR3nt: TGTGCCAGCAAGATACAGGGAACTGGCTACACCTTC
v_gene: TRBV5-8; abundance: NA; d_gene: NA; j_gene: TRBJ1-4; CDR3aa: CASSAGRGTTNEKLFF; CDR3nt: TGTGCCAGCAGCGCGGGGAGGGGAACAACTAATGAAAAACTGTTTTTT